A selection of T cell receptor beta chains follows, all from one sample in a study of shared clonotypes between healthy human individuals. The method was immunoSEQ multiplex PCR; TCRdb's version includes in-frame clones alone and lacks a portion of them. The data hold around 1.9 million clones, with about 93% observed a single time. Material: naive CD8+ T cells from PBMCs. These receptors were obtained from a man aged 18 to 30 in good health. Some clones in this sample may be carry-over from other donors' samples. Both conserved end residues are part of each CDR3. A D gene is named only where the DNA matches it firmly. Clone size is given for some rows only: seen once, a few or many times, or a class if the clone is expanded.

CDR3 DNA,CDR3 protein,clone size,J gene,V gene,D gene
TGTGCCAGCAGCTATGAAAACGGGGGGGCCTACAATGAGCAGTTCTTC,CASSYENGGAYNEQFF,.,TRBJ2-1,TRBV28,TRBD2
TGCAGCGTTTTGACAGGGGGGAACGAGCAGTACTTC,CSVLTGGNEQYF,.,TRBJ2-7,TRBV29-1,TRBD1
TGTGCCAGCAGTTCATATCCCGGGTTGAGCACAGATACGCAGTATTTT,CASSSYPGLSTDTQYF,.,TRBJ2-3,TRBV6-5,.
TGTGCCAGCAGTTCCCGTCCGACCTCCTACAATGAGCAGTTCTTC,CASSSRPTSYNEQFF,.,TRBJ2-1,TRBV28,.
TGTGCCAGCACAGAACCCAATCAGCCCCAGCATTTT,CASTEPNQPQHF,.,TRBJ1-5,TRBV28,.
TGTGCCAGCACCTCCTCCGGGGAGCTGTTTTTT,CASTSSGELFF,.,TRBJ2-2,TRBV6-1,.
TGTGCCAGCAGTGTAAAGGGTGGGAACACTGAAGCTTTCTTT,CASSVKGGNTEAFF,few,TRBJ1-1,TRBV28,.
TGTGCCAGCAGCGTAGGTAGCGGGAGTTTCAACGAGCAGTACTTC,CASSVGSGSFNEQYF,.,TRBJ2-7,TRBV9,TRBD2
TGTGCCAGCAGAACAGGGTTGTCTGGGGCCAACGTCCTGACTTTC,CASRTGLSGANVLTF,.,TRBJ2-6,TRBV28,.
TGTGCCAGCAGCTTAGGAGGGACGTACGGTCCAAAATCGTACGAGCAGTACTTC,CASSLGGTYGPKSYEQYF,.,TRBJ2-7,TRBV7-6,.
TGTGCCAGCAGCCATACTAGCAGTCAAGATACGCAGTATTTT,CASSHTSSQDTQYF,.,TRBJ2-3,TRBV14,.
TGTGCCAGCAGCTTAACCCTAGCGGGAAACAATGAGCAGTTCTTC,CASSLTLAGNNEQFF,once,TRBJ2-1,TRBV7-9,TRBD2
TGTGCCAGCAGTTTTTCGCCGGATGTGATGAACACTGAAGCTTTCTTT,CASSFSPDVMNTEAFF,.,TRBJ1-1,TRBV27,.
TGTGCCAGCAGTACCGATGTGATCGGGACATATGCGGGAGAGGCCGTCGCCGGGGAGCTGTTTTTT,CASSTDVIGTYAGEAVAGELFF,.,TRBJ2-2,TRBV28,.
TGTGCCAGCACGGAGGGCTACTATGGCTACACCTTC,CASTEGYYGYTF,.,TRBJ1-2,TRBV2,.
TGTGCCAGCAGCCTTGGACAGAGCTCCTACAATGAGCAGTTCTTC,CASSLGQSSYNEQFF,.,TRBJ2-1,TRBV5-8,.
TGTGCCAGCGCAACCCCCAGCCAGTACAATGAGCAGTTCTTC,CASATPSQYNEQFF,.,TRBJ2-1,TRBV13,.
TGTGCCAGCAGCTTGTTAGGAAACACCATATATTTT,CASSLLGNTIYF,.,TRBJ1-3,TRBV5-4,.
TGTGCCAGCAGTGAAGTGGGGGATTACGAGCAGTACTTC,CASSEVGDYEQYF,.,TRBJ2-7,TRBV25-1,.
TGTGCCAGCAGTTCCCACGCGGGGGGGGTCACAGATACGCAGTATTTT,CASSSHAGGVTDTQYF,.,TRBJ2-3,TRBV6-5,TRBD2
TGTGCCAGCAGCTCAACTACCAGAGCGGGAGTCCACCAAGAGACCCAGTACTTC,CASSSTTRAGVHQETQYF,.,TRBJ2-5,TRBV28,TRBD2
TGTGCCAGTAGTATTCAGGCAGGTTCCTACGAGCAGTACTTC,CASSIQAGSYEQYF,.,TRBJ2-7,TRBV19,.
TGTGCCAGCAGTTTATGGGCTAGCGCGACAGATACGCAGTATTTT,CASSLWASATDTQYF,.,TRBJ2-3,TRBV27,.